These 29 T cell receptor beta chains came from one sample sequenced in a study of blood T cells in healthy people across ages. A second PCR, run for about 7 to 11 cycles, used a sample-barcoded 5' primer plus a J-beta primer mix. MiXCR was run by TCRdb on the 5' RACE reads, yielding one entry per CDR3 protein. The sample includes about 1.6 million distinct CDR3 sequences, roughly 30% of them seen just once. Sequences were obtained from blood. The receptors were gathered from a woman under 40 in good health.

The chain recombines TRBV12-3 or TRBV12-4 with TRBJ2-3; D perhaps matches TRBD2 (6 bases). Trimming shortened V by 6 bases and J by 0 bases, and 16 bases separated the two germline ends. The CDR3 is made up of 16 amino acids. The CDR3 loop reads CASSRGTRESTDTQYF. Written as DNA, the CDR3 is TGTGCCAGCAGCCGCGGGACGCGGGAAAGCACAGATACGCAGTATTTT.

This chain joins TRBV20-1 and TRBJ2-1; 11 nucleotides match TRBD2. Germline assignment: CDR1 DFQATT and CDR2 SNEGSKA (reference sequence). J lost 2 bases, V lost 5 bases, and 14 bases had no gene match. The CDR3 runs to 18 residues. CDR3 nucleotides: TGCAGTGCTCAAGGCCTGGGACTAGCGGAATTACCCTACAATGAGCAGTTCTTC. Amino acids: CSAQGLGLAELPYNEQFF.

The chain couples TRBV6-6 to TRBJ1-5; no clear D. V lost 6 bases and J lost 4, with 13 bases in between. CDR1 and CDR2 from the germline V gene are MNHNY and SVGAGI (reference sequence). The CDR3 is 14 amino acids. CDR3: CASRSGVENQPQHF. The CDR3 DNA is TGTGCCAGCAGGTCCGGGGTGGAGAATCAGCCCCAGCATTTT.

This clonotype was observed a handful of times. The chain employs TRBV5-1 and TRBJ2-6; 7 bases are shared with TRBD1. Germline lookup yields CDR1 SGHRS and CDR2 YFSETQ. The trim removed 4 bases at V and 0 bases at J, leaving 7 bases unmatched. The CDR3 contains 17 residues. Written as DNA, the CDR3 is TGCGCCAGCAGCGACGGGACAGAAACCTCTGGGGCCAACGTCCTGACTTTC. Protein: CASSDGTETSGANVLTF.

The chain combines TRBV3-1 with TRBJ2-7; TRBD1 aligns across 9 bases. TRBJ2-5 explains the end of the DNA better; the J call may be wrong. The CDR3 loop spans 15 amino acids. Germline V lookup: CDR1 LGHDT, CDR2 YNNKEL (reference sequence). The CDR3 DNA reads TGTGCCAGCAGGGATCGACAGGGGGAGCGGGAGACCCAGTACTTC. It encodes CASRDRQGERETQYF.

This clonotype was seen more than once but under ten times. This chain connects TRBV7-7 to TRBJ2-3; D may correspond to TRBD1 or TRBD2 (5 bases each). Germline assignment: CDR1 SSHAT and CDR2 FNYEAQ (reference sequence). V shed 5 bases and J shed 6 bases, with 15 bases lying between them. There are 14 residues in the CDR3. In DNA, the CDR3 is TGTGCCAGCAGCCCCTCGGGGCTTATCGATACGCAGTATTTT. Its translation is CASSPSGLIDTQYF.

The chain combines TRBV10-2 with TRBJ1-2; no reliable D call. Germline CDR1 WSHSY, CDR2 SAAADI. This CDR3 has 15 amino acids. Trimming removed 2 bases from V and 2 bases from J, with 12 bases in between. CDR3 sequence reads: CASSEPGEGNYGYTF. The CDR3 DNA reads TGCGCCAGCAGTGAGCCCGGGGAGGGCAACTATGGCTACACCTTC.

This chain links TRBV4-1 with TRBJ1-1; TRBD1 agrees at 8 bases. CDR3 length equals 17 residues. Germline values: CDR1 MGHRA, CDR2 YSYEKL. The trim removed 7 bases at V and 2 bases at J, leaving 15 bases unmatched. CDR3 sequence (DNA): TGCGCCAGCACCCAGCCAAGGATAGGACAGGGTAACACTGAAGCTTTCTTT. This sequence encodes CASTQPRIGQGNTEAFF.

There are a few counts of this clonotype. V gene TRBV12-3 or TRBV12-4 combines with J gene TRBJ2-1; 7 bases map to TRBD2. This CDR3 contains 13 residues. After removal of 7 bases from V and 15 bases from J, the junction contained 15 bases not matched to a gene. The CDR3 sequence: CASTTPTSGEMFF. Here the CDR3 DNA reads TGTGCCAGCACAACCCCGACGAGCGGGGAGATGTTCTTC.

The chain employs TRBV4-1 and TRBJ2-5, with 9 nucleotides matching TRBD2. V was clipped by 0 bases and J by 5 bases; unmatched bases: 10. Germline V gene lookup returns CDR1 MGHRA and CDR2 YSYEKL. The length of the CDR3 is 17 residues. In DNA, the CDR3 is TGCGCCAGCAGCCAAGAGGGGGTAGCGGGAGTCAGGGAGACCCAGTACTTC. This gives the protein CASSQEGVAGVRETQYF.

With regard to this clonotype: The CDR3 does not end in the conserved phenylalanine or tryptophan, so this is likely a read error. CDR3 region: CASSSGTARYEQYL. The CDR3 DNA reads as TGTGCCAGCAGCTCGGGGACAGCCAGATACGAGCAGTACTTA. The V call is TRBV7-9, the J call TRBJ2-4; 7 bases align to TRBD1. The J call may not be correct, given that the DNA end is closer to TRBJ2-7. CDR1 is SEHNR, CDR2 FQNEAQ, per germline (reference sequence). This CDR3 comprises 14 residues.

The chain carries TRBV12-3 or TRBV12-4 and TRBJ2-1, with 9 nucleotides matching TRBD1. V was pared by 3 bases and J by 4 bases, with 4 bases of the junction left unmatched. The CDR3 extends over 15 amino acids. The CDR3 bases are TGTGCCAGCAGTTTCCTGGACAGGGGTTACAATGAGCAGTTCTTC. It is translated as CASSFLDRGYNEQFF.

This clonotype showed up just a few times. The chain couples TRBV30 to TRBJ1-1; TRBD1 might be the D (6 bases). Germline-derived CDR1 and CDR2 are GTSNPN and SVGIG (reference sequence). The CDR3 extends over 14 amino acids. Trimming took off 3 bases at V and 7 bases at J, with 18 bases between the two ends. The CDR3 loop is CAWRIGGLRNEAFF. The CDR3 bases are TGTGCCTGGAGGATCGGGGGCCTTAGGAATGAAGCTTTCTTT. Filled out from reference TRBV30 and TRBJ1-1, the complete variable domain reads SQTIHQWPATLVQPVGSPLSLECTVEGTSNPNLYWYRQAAGRGLQLLFYSVGIGQISSEVPQNLSASRPQDRQFILSSKKLLLSDSGFYLCAWRIGGLRNEAFFGQGTRLTVV.

This chain links TRBV9 with TRBJ2-2; 7 nucleotides align to TRBD1. Germline loops: CDR1 SGDLS, CDR2 YYNGEE. The CDR3 spans 14 residues. With V trimmed by 0 bases and J by 6 bases, 2 bases remained unmatched. The CDR3 sequence: CASSVGGGAGELFF. CDR3 coding DNA: TGTGCCAGCAGCGTAGGAGGGGGCGCCGGGGAGCTGTTTTTT.

Worth noting for this clonotype: This may be a read error: a much more frequent sequence differs by one nucleotide. The gene calls are TRBV12-3 or TRBV12-4 and TRBJ2-1; 9 positions agree with TRBD2. The length of the CDR3 is 15 residues. Germline trimming cut 6 bases from V and 8 bases from J; bases unmatched to any gene: 11. CDR3 residues: CASSLSGRGSDEQFF. CDR3 nucleotide sequence: TGTGCCAGCAGCCTTAGCGGGAGAGGTAGTGATGAGCAGTTCTTC.

This clonotype has a count of ten or more. The rearrangement joins TRBV20-1 to TRBJ2-7, with TRBD1 matching 8 bases. V lost 4 bases, J lost 5 bases, and 13 bases stayed unmatched. CDR1 and CDR2 (germline): DFQATT, SNEGSKA (reference sequence). This CDR3 has 15 residues. CDR3 amino acids: CSANHGDRGGDEQYF. In nucleotides, the CDR3 is TGCAGTGCTAATCACGGCGACAGGGGAGGCGACGAGCAGTACTTC.

This clonotype was observed a handful of times. The rearrangement joins TRBV5-1 to TRBJ2-5; D is perhaps TRBD1 (6 bases). Germline V CDR1 and CDR2: SGHRS, YFSETQ. Trimming removed 0 bases from V and 1 base from J, with 13 bases in between. This CDR3 has 16 residues. DNA of the CDR3: TGCGCCAGCAGCTTGGGCGCAGGGGTTATCCAAGAGACCCAGTACTTC. The encoded protein is CASSLGAGVIQETQYF.

V and J are TRBV20-1 and TRBJ2-1, with 10 bases fitting TRBD2. This CDR3 has 16 residues. V gave up 5 bases and J gave up 3 bases; unmatched junction bases: 10. CDR1 is DFQATT, CDR2 SNEGSKA, per germline (reference sequence). This chain's CDR3 is CSAQPGASGSYNEQFF. The CDR3 DNA follows: TGCAGTGCTCAACCCGGGGCTAGCGGGAGCTACAATGAGCAGTTCTTC.

On this clonotype: A much bigger clone sits one base away, suggesting this may be a read error. The gene calls are TRBV7-9 and TRBJ2-3; TRBD2 might be the D (5 bases). The CDR3 runs 13 residues. With 7 bases removed from V and 4 bases from J, the gap between germline ends came to 12 bases. Germline-derived CDR1 and CDR2 are SEHNR and FQNEAQ (reference sequence). CDR3 DNA: TGTGCCAGCATGAATAGCGAGGCAGATACGCAGTATTTT. It yields the protein CASMNSEADTQYF.

The genes are TRBV20-1 and TRBJ2-3; TRBD2 aligns across 7 bases. Germline CDR1 reads DFQATT; CDR2 reads SNEGSKA (reference sequence). Trimming at V came to 4 bases and at J to 6 bases, leaving 10 bases not matched to a gene. The CDR3 is made up of 14 amino acids. For the CDR3, the DNA is TGCAGTGCTAATAGCGGGTTATTTTCCGATACGCAGTATTTT. This codes for CSANSGLFSDTQYF.

This clonotype turned up a few times. The rearrangement joins TRBV7-9 to TRBJ2-3; unclear D gene. V was pared by 3 bases and J by 2 bases, with 12 bases between. Germline V lookup: CDR1 SEHNR, CDR2 FQNEAQ (reference sequence). This CDR3 has 15 amino acids. The CDR3 DNA reads TGTGCCAGCAGCTTCGGGCTGGGGAACACAGATACGCAGTATTTT. Protein product: CASSFGLGNTDTQYF.

Only a few counts were recorded for this clonotype. The V call is TRBV9, the J call TRBJ1-2; 8 nucleotides agree with TRBD1. Germline CDR1 SGDLS, CDR2 YYNGEE. The CDR3 extends over 15 amino acids. V lost 4 bases to trimming and J lost 7 bases; unmatched junction nucleotides: 12. The CDR3 loop reads CASSPVSGGYGGYTF. For the CDR3, the DNA is TGTGCCAGCAGCCCCGTGTCAGGGGGCTATGGTGGCTACACCTTC.

V is TRBV2 and J is TRBJ2-5, with D possibly matching TRBD2 (6 bases). The germline V gene encodes CDR1 SNHLY and CDR2 FYNNEI. The length of the CDR3 is 12 residues. The V gene lost 10 bases and the J gene lost 3 bases, with 12 bases spanning the gap. The CDR3 DNA is TGTGCCACTCGGGAGAATAAAGAGACCCAGTACTTC. This translates into CATRENKETQYF. Based on the CDR3 plus reference TRBV2 and TRBJ2-5, the full variable domain is EPEVTQTPSHQVTQMGQEVILRCVPISNHLYFYWYRQILGQKVEFLVSFYNNEISEKSEIFDDQFSVERPDGSNFTLKIRSTKLEDSAMYFCATRENKETQYFGPGTRLLVL.

To note about this clonotype: Because the CDR3 is missing its conserved closing phenylalanine or tryptophan, this is likely a read error. The genes are TRBV5-1 and TRBJ1-6, with D unresolved. The CDR3 loop spans 12 amino acids. The V gene's germline CDR1 is SGHRS and CDR2 YFSETQ. Trimming removed 0 bases at V and 10 bases at J, with 5 bases between. The CDR3 DNA sequence: TGCGCCAGCAGCTTGGGAGGATCACCCCTCCACTTG. This translates into CASSLGGSPLHL.

This rearrangement joins TRBV9 to TRBJ2-5; D might be TRBD1 (6 bases). The end of the DNA aligns better with TRBJ2-7, so the J call may be wrong. Germline values: CDR1 SGDLS, CDR2 YYNGEE. There are 15 residues in the CDR3. This CDR3 reads CASSAEGHLAYEQYF. In nucleotides, the CDR3 is TGTGCCAGCAGCGCCGAGGGACACCTAGCCTACGAGCAGTACTTC.

This clonotype was counted a few times. J is TRBJ2-2 and V is TRBV29-1, with D tentatively TRBD1 (6 bases). Trimming took off 7 bases at V and 0 bases at J, with 9 bases between the two ends. The CDR3 extends over 13 amino acids. CDR1 and CDR2 from the germline V gene are SQVTM and ANQGSEA. The CDR3 here is CSAGTTNTGELFF. In DNA, the CDR3 is TGCAGCGCCGGGACAACGAACACCGGGGAGCTGTTTTTT.

This clonotype was counted between two and nine times. The CDR3 is CASSTPSGAHNEQFF. The CDR3 nucleotides read TGTGCCAGCAGCACTCCTAGCGGGGCCCACAATGAGCAGTTCTTC. The chain links TRBV27 to TRBJ2-1; 9 bases agree with TRBD2. Per germline, CDR1 MNHEY and CDR2 SMNVEV (reference sequence). Trimming cost V 6 bases and J 5 bases; bases outside gene matches: 8. CDR3 length equals 15 residues.

The chain joins TRBV6-1 to TRBJ1-2, with D unclear. Germline lookup yields CDR1 MNHNS and CDR2 SASEGT. This CDR3 has 14 amino acids. Trimming removed 9 bases at V and 8 bases at J, with 22 bases between. The chain's CDR3 is CASSRSSGEYGYTF. In DNA, the CDR3 is TGTGCCAGTAGCCGATCCAGCGGGGAGTACGGCTACACCTTC.

Of note for this clonotype: An end of the junction differs from the germline gene, which may be a read error. The chain combines TRBV20-1 with TRBJ2-3; a weak D match, TRBD1 (5 bases). The CDR3 covers 13 residues. Per germline, CDR1 DFQATT and CDR2 SNEGSKA (reference sequence). The CDR3 spells CSARTGNTDAQYF. The DNA for the CDR3 is TGCAGTGCAAGAACAGGAAACACAGATGCGCAGTATTTT.